The rows below give T cell receptor beta chains drawn from one sample of a study of cytomegalovirus exposure and HLA in healthy donors. Sequencing used immunoSEQ multiplex PCR; TCRdb keeps in-frame clones, though not all of them. Among some 210,000 clones listed, 75% to 80% were seen once. Sequencing used PBMCs. The receptors shown here come from a woman in her 30s in good health and CMV-seropositive. The CDR3 runs from the conserved cysteine through the conserved F or W. The D gene is left open where the match is weak. Part of the rows lack a size; the others show once, few, many or a class for expanded clones.

D	size	V	length	J	CDR3	DNA
TRBD1	-	TRBV30	15	TRBJ2-2	CAWKLGQGYTGELFF	TGTGCCTGGAAGTTAGGACAGGGGTACACCGGGGAGCTGTTTTTT
-	-	TRBV2	13	TRBJ1-1	CASSAGVNTEAFF	TGTGCCAGCAGTGCAGGGGTGAACACTGAAGCTTTCTTT
TRBD1	-	TRBV7-9	15	TRBJ1-2	CASSQTGGVMGGYTF	TGTGCCAGCAGCCAGACAGGGGGCGTTATGGGTGGCTACACCTTC
TRBD1	-	TRBV15	17	TRBJ2-7	CATSRDTPPDRDYEQYF	TGTGCCACCAGCAGAGATACCCCACCGGACAGGGATTACGAGCAGTACTTC
-	few	TRBV29-1	12	TRBJ1-1	CSVVRGYTEAFF	TGCAGCGTTGTTCGGGGATACACTGAAGCTTTCTTT
TRBD2	-	TRBV5-1	16	TRBJ2-1	CASSLEAGGFYNEQFF	TGCGCCAGCAGCTTGGAAGCGGGGGGATTCTACAATGAGCAGTTCTTC
-	-	TRBV5-5	14	TRBJ1-4	CASTPQGFDEKLFF	TGTGCCAGCACCCCACAGGGTTTTGATGAAAAACTGTTTTTT
TRBD1	-	TRBV11-2	15	TRBJ1-4	CASSPRTGVNEKLFF	TGTGCCAGCAGCCCCCGGACAGGGGTAAATGAAAAACTGTTTTTT
-	once	TRBV7-2	14	TRBJ1-5	CATSGGEVGQPQHF	TGTGCCACTTCGGGCGGGGAAGTGGGTCAGCCCCAGCATTTT
-	-	TRBV4-2	15	TRBJ2-5	CASSQVGETQETQYF	TGTGCCAGCAGCCAGGTTGGAGAAACGCAAGAGACCCAGTACTTC
TRBD1	-	TRBV7-2	15	TRBJ2-5	CASSPPGQVKETQYF	TGTGCCAGCAGCCCCCCGGGACAGGTCAAAGAGACCCAGTACTTC
-	-	TRBV30	11	TRBJ1-6	CAWSADSPLHF	TGTGCCTGGAGTGCGGATTCACCCCTCCACTTT
TRBD2	-	TRBV4-1	19	TRBJ2-3	CASSQLGTSGMGGPDTQYF	TGCGCCAGCAGCCAACTCGGGACTAGCGGGATGGGGGGGCCAGATACGCAGTATTTT
-	-	TRBV5-4	15	TRBJ1-2	CASSLPPGANYGYTF	TGTGCCAGCAGCTTGCCCCCAGGGGCTAACTATGGCTACACCTTC
-	once	TRBV7-2	13	TRBJ1-5	CASSLRGGQPQHF	TGTGCCAGCAGCTTACGGGGAGGCCAGCCCCAGCATTTT
TRBD2	-	TRBV9	17	TRBJ2-1	CASSTKGTSGPTNEQFF	TGTGCCAGCAGCACGAAGGGGACTAGCGGACCGACAAATGAGCAGTTCTTC
-	-	TRBV6-6	14	TRBJ2-3	CASSYLNLGDTQYF	TGTGCCAGCAGTTACTTAAACCTAGGAGATACGCAGTATTTT
TRBD1	-	TRBV7-9	19	TRBJ1-4	CATDAGTGINQATNEKLFF	TGTGCCACTGACGCTGGGACAGGGATAAATCAAGCAACTAATGAAAAACTGTTTTTT